These 14 T cell receptor beta chains originate from one sample sequenced in a study of T-cell reconstitution after alpha-beta-depleted transplantation in children. Construction of the TCRbeta library involved unique molecular identifiers. MiXCR, run by TCRdb on the PCR reads, gives a single entry per CDR3 protein. This sample has around 580,000 distinct CDR3 sequences, with approximately 22% found just once. The material sequenced was PBMCs, mostly from graft donor cells, taken 360 days after TCRalphabeta/CD19-depleted stem cell transplant. Source of these receptors: a boy in the first two years of life who had a stem cell transplant for acute myeloid leukemia, so the T cells may come from the graft donor.

In this sample, this clonotype turned up a few times. This CDR3 reads CSGAPTKKNEQFF. CDR3 in DNA: TGCAGCGGGGCCCCCACCAAAAAGAATGAGCAGTTCTTC. J is TRBJ2-1 and V is TRBV29-1; D unclear. The CDR3 has 13 residues. CDR1 and CDR2 (germline): SQVTM, ANQGSEA. The ends were cut back, 7 bases at V and 7 bases at J, with 17 bases in the middle.

This clonotype occurred a few times. This chain connects TRBV12-3 or TRBV12-4 to TRBJ1-1; D not resolved. The CDR3 is made up of 17 amino acids. V gave up 6 bases and J gave up 3 bases, with 23 bases separating them. The CDR3 DNA reads as TGTGCCAGCAGCTCACTCGACAAGGGTTGGAAGGACACTGAAGCTTTCTTT. This codes for CASSSLDKGWKDTEAFF.

Ten or more counts support this clonotype. V and J are TRBV11-2 and TRBJ2-7; 8 bases match TRBD1. The V and J ends lost 3 bases and 2 bases, in that order; junction bases with no gene match: 3. Looked up from germline, CDR1 is SGHAT and CDR2 is FQNNGV. The CDR3 is 14 amino acids. The CDR3 DNA is TGTGCCAGCAGCTTGACAGGGGCCCCCTACGAGCAGTACGTC. Its translation is CASSLTGAPYEQYV.

The table lists this clonotype with a few counts. The genes are TRBV27 and TRBJ2-7; D not certain. CDR3 size: 14 residues. Germline values: CDR1 MNHEY, CDR2 SMNVEV (reference sequence). Trimming left V 5 bases short and J 3 bases short, with 14 bases between. The CDR3 coding sequence is TGTGCCAGCAGTCCTACGATTGACAACTACGAGCAGTACTTC. Its translation: CASSPTIDNYEQYF.

The chain links TRBV4-3 to TRBJ2-1, with 10 bases fitting TRBD2. CDR1 is LGHNA and CDR2 is YSLEER in the germline V gene. The CDR3 consists of 16 residues. V was pared by 2 bases and J by 5 bases, with 6 bases of the junction left unmatched. In nucleotides, the CDR3 is TGCGCCAGCAGCCAAAACGCCCTAGCGGGGGACAATGAGCAGTTCTTC. Amino acid sequence: CASSQNALAGDNEQFF.

In this sample, this clonotype turned up many times. The rearrangement uses TRBV9 and TRBJ1-6; maybe TRBD1 (5 bases). The CDR3 spans 14 residues. Germline CDR1 SGDLS, CDR2 YYNGEE. The germline V and J ends were trimmed by 0 bases and 9 bases, with 10 bases remaining between them. The CDR3 spells CASSVDPGTSPLHF. The CDR3 DNA reads TGTGCCAGCAGCGTAGACCCAGGGACTTCACCCCTCCACTTT.

There are many counts of this clonotype. This rearrangement joins TRBV18 to TRBJ1-2, with 8 bases that match TRBD1. Germline V gene sequence: CDR1 KGHSH, CDR2 LQKENI. This CDR3 has 17 residues. V trimming: 3 bases; J trimming: 3 bases; junction bases outside the gene matches: 12. Here the CDR3 reads CASSPSDRASLDYGYTF. The CDR3 bases are TGTGCCAGCTCACCTTCGGACAGGGCAAGTCTCGACTATGGCTACACCTTC.

In this sample, this clonotype turned up many times. This sequence joins TRBV20-1 and TRBJ2-2; no clear D. The CDR3 sequence is 13 residues long. Trimming stripped 7 bases from V and 5 bases from J, with 14 bases between. Germline V gene data show CDR1 as DFQATT and CDR2 as SNEGSKA (reference sequence). CDR3 nucleotide sequence: TGCAGTGTTTCAGGAAAGGAGACCGGGGAGCTGTTTTTT. This codes for CSVSGKETGELFF.

The chain uses TRBV20-1 and TRBJ2-7; no definite D call. V was clipped by 6 bases and J by 3 bases, with 0 bases between them. The CDR3 is made up of 8 amino acids. CDR1 and CDR2 (germline): DFQATT, SNEGSKA (reference sequence). The CDR3 loop is CSAYEQYF. The CDR3 nucleotides read TGCAGTGCCTACGAGCAGTACTTC.

Only a few counts were recorded for this clonotype. The chain links TRBV27 to TRBJ2-2; TRBD1 aligns across 9 bases. This CDR3 has 19 amino acids. After removal of 5 bases from V and 0 bases from J, the junction contained 13 bases not matched to a gene. CDR1 and CDR2 (germline): MNHEY, SMNVEV (reference sequence). The CDR3 bases are TGTGCCAGCAGTCCCGCGGGGACAGGGTTTGGTGCGAACACCGGGGAGCTGTTTTTT. As protein: CASSPAGTGFGANTGELFF.

There are many counts of this clonotype. The J gene is TRBJ2-1, the V gene TRBV5-1, with a possible D match to TRBD2 (6 bases). V lost 3 bases and J 8 bases, leaving 12 bases between the germline ends. The CDR3 totals 13 residues. The germline V gene has CDR1 SGHRS and CDR2 YFSETQ. The CDR3 DNA follows: TGCGCCAGCAGCTCTCCTTCGGGGGATGAGCAGTTCTTC. Its protein is CASSSPSGDEQFF.

This clonotype was recorded at least ten times. The chain joins TRBV30 to TRBJ2-3, with 9 bases matching TRBD1. Germline CDR1 and CDR2: GTSNPN and SVGIG (reference sequence). Trimming cost V 6 bases and J 5 bases; bases outside gene matches: 6. The CDR3 has 13 residues. The CDR3 reads CACGQGWRDTQYF. The CDR3 coding sequence is TGTGCCTGCGGACAGGGGTGGAGAGATACGCAGTATTTT.

The rearrangement joins TRBV6-5 to TRBJ2-3; D gene uncertain. In germline, CDR1 is MNHEY, CDR2 SVGAGI. This CDR3 is 14 amino acids long. V dropped 0 bases and J dropped 2 bases, with 6 bases sitting between them. The CDR3 spells CASSYSRNTDTQYF. The CDR3 coding sequence is TGTGCCAGCAGTTACTCGAGGAACACAGATACGCAGTATTTT.

This chain uses TRBV13 with TRBJ1-1, with D hard to call. V lost 5 bases to trimming and J lost 6 bases, with 10 bases between them. CDR1 PRHDT and CDR2 FYEKMQ come from the germline V gene (reference sequence). This CDR3 is built from 12 residues. This CDR3 is CASSHNSPEAFF. The CDR3 region has the DNA TGTGCCAGCAGCCACAACAGCCCTGAAGCTTTCTTT.